This T cell receptor beta chain comes out of a study of Ad26.COV2.S vaccination and SARS-CoV-2 variants. Whole-study context: Ad26.COV2.S was injected intramuscularly once or twice, 56 days apart. Study conclusions and caveats: Non-spike TCR breadth was similar in vaccine and placebo recipients.

The table came from immunoSEQ multiplex PCR; TCRdb's copy has only in-frame clones and leaves some out. There are around 350,000 clones in the sample; roughly 84% occur only once, and about 3.3% lies in the top ten. Treatment noted: roughly 18 received Ad26.COV2.S at low or high dose, single or two shots; several received placebo; per-sample allocation not given. Sampling happened 63 days after the first vaccine or placebo injection. An 18-55-year-old adult in Boston served as donor. The vaccine antigen was prefusion-stabilized Wuhan SARS-CoV-2 spike. Germline V lookup: CDR1 LGHNA, CDR2 YSLEER. CDR3 size: 14 residues. V gave up 1 base and J gave up 3 bases, with 10 bases separating them. Points on this clone: Its antigen is unidentified.

The clonotype was recovered from a person between 18 and 59 years old who received the Ad26.COV2.S COVID-19 vaccine or a placebo. The sample here was peripheral blood, taken in a trial of Ad26.COV2.S vaccine versus placebo. This sequence joins TRBV4-3 and TRBJ2-7, with unresolved D. The CDR3 reads CASSQGLGVYEQYF. The CDR3 DNA reads as TGCGCCAGCAGCCAAGGCCTTGGGGTCTACGAGCAGTACTTC.